These 7 T cell receptor beta chains originate from one sample sequenced in a study of blood T cell repertoires in COVID-19. Assay: immunoSEQ multiplex PCR; the TCRdb copy retains only in-frame clones and omits some. The sample includes over 200,000 clones, approximately 86% of them seen just once. Sequencing was performed on peripheral blood. The receptors here all came from a woman in her 30s with COVID-19, enrolled during active disease.

The genes are TRBV9 and TRBJ1-6, with 7 positions matching TRBD1. The CDR3 sequence is 17 residues long. J was trimmed by 6 bases and V by 0 bases; bases with no gene match: 9. Germline lookup yields CDR1 SGDLS and CDR2 YYNGEE. The CDR3 DNA reads TGTGCCAGCAGCGTAGGACCGTCCGGGGACAGTAATTCACCCCTCCACTTT. This encodes CASSVGPSGDSNSPLHF.

The V and J genes are TRBV5-1 and TRBJ2-5; D may be TRBD1 (6 bases). Trimming took off 5 bases at V and 4 bases at J, with 12 bases between the two ends. This CDR3 is built from 13 residues. The germline V gene has CDR1 SGHRS and CDR2 YFSETQ. In nucleotides, the CDR3 is TGCGCCAGCAGACGGACAGCCGCAGAGACCCAGTACTTC. As protein: CASRRTAAETQYF.

V usage is TRBV18 and J usage is TRBJ2-7; D uncertain. Per germline, CDR1 KGHSH and CDR2 LQKENI. V shed 6 bases and J shed 2 bases, with 5 bases lying between them. The CDR3 is made up of 11 amino acids. The CDR3, as DNA: TGTGCCAGCTCCCGTACCTACGAGCAGTACTTC. Translated: CASSRTYEQYF.

The chain uses TRBV7-3 and TRBJ2-2; D is possibly TRBD1 (6 bases). CDR3 size: 15 residues. V lost 6 bases and J lost 0, with 11 bases in between. The V gene's germline CDR1 is SGHTA and CDR2 FQGTGA. The CDR3 loop is CASRQGSANTGELFF. CDR3 coding DNA: TGTGCCAGCAGACAGGGTTCGGCGAACACCGGGGAGCTGTTTTTT.

The CDR3: CASSLTGQGDQPQHF. CDR3 nucleotides: TGTGCCAGCTCACTAACGGGACAGGGAGATCAGCCCCAGCATTTT. The rearrangement links TRBV18 to TRBJ1-5, with 9 bases lining up with TRBD1. CDR1 is KGHSH, CDR2 LQKENI, per germline. The CDR3 sequence is 15 residues long. The junction had 6 bases not matched to a gene; V was cut back by 4 bases and J by 5 bases.

This clone has a count of ten or more. V gene TRBV5-1 combines with J gene TRBJ2-7; tentative D call: TRBD2 (5 bases). Per the germline V gene, CDR1 is SGHRS and CDR2 is YFSETQ. CDR3 length: 13 residues. V dropped 2 bases and J dropped 7 bases, with 13 bases sitting between them. The CDR3 sequence is CASSFPEGREQYF. DNA of the CDR3: TGCGCCAGCAGCTTCCCCGAGGGTAGAGAGCAGTACTTC. Complete variable domain (other parts from reference TRBV5-1 and TRBJ2-7): KAGVTQTPRYLIKTRGQQVTLSCSPISGHRSVSWYQQTPGQGLQFLFEYFSETQRNKGNFPGRFSGRQFSNSRSEMNVSTLELGDSALYLCASSFPEGREQYFGPGTRLTVT.

The chain is built from TRBV29-1 and TRBJ2-1; 9 bases map to TRBD2. This CDR3 has 17 residues. Germline CDR1 reads SQVTM; CDR2 reads ANQGSEA. After removal of 3 bases from V and 2 bases from J, the junction contained 11 bases not matched to a gene. The CDR3 nucleotides are TGCAGCGTTGAGGGGCTAGCGGGAATGAACACCTACAATGAGCAGTTCTTC. Protein: CSVEGLAGMNTYNEQFF.